This TCR beta chain was recovered during a study of cytomegalovirus exposure and HLA in healthy donors. 13 Jbeta primers and 60 Vbeta primers were used for the PCR. Using immunoSEQ multiplex PCR, the repertoire was profiled, and TCRdb retains in-frame clones only, with some absent. The sample carries 70,000 to 90,000 clones, under 80% recorded once. Study conclusions and caveats: Among immune exposure information, only CMV serostatus was available. Most observed TCR sequences were rare, whereas some public TCRs were detected in many donors. Data from an earlier analysis indicated that most TCR beta V segments were productive either about 90% or about 30% of the time.

CDR1 MNHNY and CDR2 SVGAGI come from the germline V gene (reference sequence). V shed 5 bases and J 15 bases; nucleotides not matched to a gene: 13. CDR3 size: 14 residues. The count of this clone is one. The antigen is not known. Sequenced: PBMCs. This receptor was taken from a man aged 55 to 70 in good health and CMV-seropositive. The rearrangement uses TRBV6-6 and TRBJ1-4, with 9 bases lining up with TRBD1. The CDR3: CASSPLVTGGLVFF. The CDR3 nucleotides are TGTGCCAGCAGTCCCCTCGTGACAGGGGGTTTGGTGTTTTTT.